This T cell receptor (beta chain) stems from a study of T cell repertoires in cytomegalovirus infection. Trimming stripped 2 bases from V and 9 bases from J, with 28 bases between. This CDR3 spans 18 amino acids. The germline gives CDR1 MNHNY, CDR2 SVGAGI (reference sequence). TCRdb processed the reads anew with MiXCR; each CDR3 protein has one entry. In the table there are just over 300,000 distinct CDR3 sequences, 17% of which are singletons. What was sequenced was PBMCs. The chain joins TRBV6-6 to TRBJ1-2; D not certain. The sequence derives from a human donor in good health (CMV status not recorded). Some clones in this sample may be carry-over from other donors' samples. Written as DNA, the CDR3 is TGTGCCAGCAGTTACCCGAGGGCTTCTGGGCAGCCCAGAACGAGCTACACCTTC. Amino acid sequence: CASSYPRASGQPRTSYTF.